A single sample is the source of the 26 T cell receptor beta chains below, sequenced in a study of Graves' ophthalmopathy and Graves' hyperthyroidism. RNA transcripts provided the template for amplifying TCR beta CDR3 regions. The first round was an RT-PCR with HTBI primers, and the second round was a multiplex PCR. MiXCR was run by TCRdb on the multiplex PCR reads, yielding one entry per CDR3 protein. In the table there are about 370,000 distinct CDR3 sequences, about a sixth of which are singletons. The sequenced material came from peripheral blood. The receptors were sampled from an adult woman with stable Graves' hyperthyroidism.

The table lists this clonotype with a few counts. The J gene is TRBJ2-5, the V gene TRBV10-2, with D unclear. The CDR3 totals 12 residues. Germline V lookup: CDR1 WSHSY, CDR2 SAAADI. The CDR3 sequence: CATKAAQETQYF. CDR3 in DNA: TGCGCTACGAAGGCAGCCCAAGAGACCCAGTACTTC.

This clonotype was recorded at least ten times. The genes are TRBV19 and TRBJ1-2; no clear D. With 7 bases removed from V and 3 bases from J, the gap between germline ends came to 9 bases. Germline CDR1 reads LNHDA; CDR2 reads SQIVND (reference sequence). This CDR3 is built from 12 residues. CDR3 region: CASKNFDYGYTF. In DNA, the CDR3 is TGTGCCAGTAAGAATTTTGACTATGGCTACACCTTC. Full variable domain (missing parts from reference TRBV19 and TRBJ1-2): DGGITQSPKYLFRKEGQNVTLSCEQNLNHDAMYWYRQDPGQGLRLIYYSQIVNDFQKGDIAEGYSVSREKKESFPLTVTSAQKNPTAFYLCASKNFDYGYTFGSGTRLTVV.

This clonotype was observed at least ten times. The chain joins TRBV20-1 to TRBJ2-7; D is perhaps TRBD1 (6 bases). The CDR3 spans 13 residues. Germline V CDR1 and CDR2: DFQATT, SNEGSKA (reference sequence). Deletions cut 6 bases from V and 5 bases from J, with 17 bases between. The CDR3 DNA reads as TGCAGTGCGGTGGCAGGGGCGCTGAACGAGCAGTACTTC. Its translation: CSAVAGALNEQYF.

This clonotype was seen repeatedly, ten times or more. The chain has TRBV20-1 and TRBJ2-2, with 12 nucleotides matching TRBD2. This CDR3 spans 17 amino acids. Looked up from germline, CDR1 is DFQATT and CDR2 is SNEGSKA (reference sequence). The V gene end was trimmed by 1 base and the J gene end by 6 bases; junction bases not matched to a gene: 9. In DNA form, the CDR3 reads TGCAGTGCTAGAGTCCCTAGCGGGAGGGTCGGAGCCGGGGAGCTGTTTTTT. This codes for CSARVPSGRVGAGELFF.

This clonotype was counted at least ten times. The rearrangement uses TRBV6-1 and TRBJ2-5; 9 bases match TRBD1. The V gene end was trimmed by 5 bases and the J gene end by 1 base; junction bases not matched to a gene: 8. Germline lookup yields CDR1 MNHNS and CDR2 SASEGT. The CDR3 has 16 residues. CDR3 DNA: TGTGCCAGCAGTAAAACAGGGGGCTTTATCCAAGAGACCCAGTACTTC. This sequence encodes CASSKTGGFIQETQYF.

The table lists this clonotype with many counts. Compared with germline, one end of the junction differs, possibly owing to a read error. V gene TRBV15 combines with J gene TRBJ2-4; the D gene is possibly TRBD2 (5 bases). CDR3 length: 16 amino acids. Germline CDR1 LNHNV, CDR2 YYDKDF (reference sequence). CDR3 region: CATSRVELLAKNIKYF. The CDR3 DNA reads TGTGCCACCAGCAGAGTAGAGCTCCTAGCCAAAAACATTAAGTACTTC. The full variable domain, with the rest looked up from reference TRBV15 and TRBJ2-4, is DAMVIQNPRYQVTQFGKPVTLSCSQTLNHNVMYWYQQKSSQAPKLLFHYYDKDFNNEADTPDNFQSRRPNTSFCFLDIRSPGLGDTAMYLCATSRVELLAKNIKYFGAGTRLSVL.

This clonotype was seen repeatedly, ten times or more. V gene TRBV11-1 combines with J gene TRBJ2-7; TRBD1 matches at 7 bases. Trimming at V came to 3 bases and at J to 3 bases, leaving 5 bases not matched to a gene. The CDR3 contains 14 residues. In germline, CDR1 is SGHAT, CDR2 FQDESV (reference sequence). The CDR3 sequence: CASSFDRADYEQYF. The CDR3 bases are TGTGCCAGCAGCTTCGACAGGGCAGACTACGAGCAGTACTTC.

This clonotype was recorded a few times. It may be a read error: a sequence one base away is much more abundant. The chain couples TRBV7-2 to TRBJ1-2; 8 bases are a match to TRBD1. The length of the CDR3 is 15 residues. From germline, CDR1 is SGHTA and CDR2 FQGNSA. In nucleotides, the CDR3 is TGTGCCGGCAGCTCGTTCGACAGGGGCGACTATGGCTACACCTTC. As protein: CAGSSFDRGDYGYTF.

At least ten counts were recorded for this clonotype. A single base separates this from a much larger clone, so it may be a read error. The V call is TRBV12-3 or TRBV12-4, the J call TRBJ2-7; D possibly corresponds to TRBD2 (5 bases). The CDR3 has 11 amino acids. V lost 3 bases and J lost 5, with 5 bases in between. The CDR3 nucleotides read TGTGCCAGCAGTTTTAGCGACGAGCAGTACTTC. This codes for CASSFSDEQYF.

The sample holds many counts of this clonotype. The genes are TRBV20-1 and TRBJ1-5; possibly TRBD1 for D (5 bases). The CDR3 contains 14 residues. Per germline, CDR1 DFQATT and CDR2 SNEGSKA (reference sequence). V gave up 5 bases and J gave up 1 base, with 12 bases separating them. Written as DNA, the CDR3 is TGCAGTGCTGCAGGGAGGAAAAGCAATCAGCCCCAGCATTTT. Translating it yields CSAAGRKSNQPQHF.

The sample holds many counts of this clonotype. This chain uses TRBV29-1 with TRBJ2-7, with D possibly TRBD2 on 6 matching bases. Germline V gives CDR1 SQVTM, CDR2 ANQGSEA. Trimming stripped 6 bases from V and 7 bases from J, with 16 bases between. The CDR3 extends over 12 amino acids. CDR3 amino acids: CSVPAGPGEQYF. CDR3 nucleotides: TGCAGCGTGCCGGCGGGGCCAGGGGAGCAGTACTTC.

This clonotype was detected ten times or more. This chain connects TRBV11-2 to TRBJ2-7, with TRBD1 identical over 7 bases. From germline, CDR1 is SGHAT and CDR2 FQNNGV. The V gene end was trimmed by 4 bases and the J gene end by 11 bases; junction bases not matched to a gene: 8. CDR3 length: 12 residues. In nucleotides, the CDR3 is TGTGCCAGCAGCTCGACAGGGTGGGGAAAGTACTTC. Translated, it gives CASSSTGWGKYF.

This sequence joins TRBV7-6 and TRBJ2-5; possibly TRBD1 for D (6 bases). The CDR3 is 13 residues long. Germline CDR1 reads SGHVS; CDR2 reads FNYEAQ. The ends were cut back, 7 bases at V and 2 bases at J, with 11 bases in the middle. This CDR3 is CASKGGQQETQYF. The CDR3 region has the DNA TGTGCCAGCAAAGGAGGACAGCAAGAGACCCAGTACTTC.

This clonotype showed up many times. This may be a read error: a much more frequent sequence differs by one nucleotide. The chain has TRBV12-3 or TRBV12-4 and TRBJ1-1; D is undetermined. This CDR3 is 12 amino acids long. Trimming took off 6 bases at V and 4 bases at J, with 9 bases between the two ends. The CDR3 DNA reads as TGTGCCAGCAGAGCAGAGAGCACTGAAGCTTTCTTT. Translating it yields CASRAESTEAFF.

This clonotype was detected a few times. The chain couples TRBV15 to TRBJ1-5; 8 bases are a match to TRBD1. The V gene end was trimmed by 6 bases and the J gene end by 3 bases; junction bases not matched to a gene: 4. CDR1 LNHNV and CDR2 YYDKDF come from the germline V gene (reference sequence). The length of the CDR3 is 14 residues. CDR3 coding DNA: TGTGCCACCAGGACAGGGGACTCCAATCAGCCCCAGCATTTT. It specifies CATRTGDSNQPQHF.

This clonotype has ten or more counts. The V and J genes are TRBV19 and TRBJ2-5; 8 bases agree with TRBD1. Trimming at V came to 5 bases and at J to 5 bases, leaving 10 bases not matched to a gene. Germline V gene data show CDR1 as LNHDA and CDR2 as SQIVND (reference sequence). The CDR3 loop spans 15 amino acids. The CDR3 reads CASSGRQGMGETQYF. The CDR3 coding sequence is TGTGCCAGTAGTGGGCGACAGGGGATGGGGGAGACCCAGTACTTC.

In this sample, this clonotype turned up many times. The J gene is TRBJ1-6, the V gene TRBV27, with 12 bases identical to TRBD1. Germline-derived CDR1 and CDR2 are MNHEY and SMNVEV (reference sequence). There are 22 residues in the CDR3. Losses at the gene ends were 0 bases for V and 0 bases for J; bases not matched to a gene: 12. The chain's CDR3 is CASSLSKRDRGRTGSYNSPLHF. The CDR3 DNA sequence: TGTGCCAGCAGTTTATCGAAAAGGGACAGGGGGCGAACGGGCTCCTATAATTCACCCCTCCACTTT.

This clonotype was detected ten times or more. The gene calls are TRBV30 and TRBJ2-7, with D uncertain. V lost 3 bases and J 1 base, leaving 13 bases between the germline ends. The CDR3 extends over 14 amino acids. The germline CDR1 and CDR2 sequences are GTSNPN and SVGIG (reference sequence). CDR3 bases: TGTGCCTGGAGCCGGCCAGCGCCTTCCTACGAGCAGTACTTC. This codes for CAWSRPAPSYEQYF.

The J gene is TRBJ2-5, the V gene TRBV6-2 or TRBV6-3; TRBD2 matches 12 bases. The CDR3 is 15 amino acids. V lost 6 bases, J lost 4 bases, and 6 bases stayed unmatched. Germline V gene data show CDR1 as MNHEY and CDR2 as SVGEGT. DNA of the CDR3: TGTGCCAGCAGGCCAAAGACTAGCGGGAGAGAGACCCAGTACTTC. It yields the protein CASRPKTSGRETQYF.

This clonotype was detected ten times or more. The chain links TRBV7-2 to TRBJ2-7; 9 nucleotides agree with TRBD1. The V gene's germline CDR1 is SGHTA and CDR2 FQGNSA. The V gene end was trimmed by 5 bases and the J gene end by 1 base; junction bases not matched to a gene: 6. This CDR3 comprises 15 residues. The CDR3 region is CASSDRTGVSYEQYF. The CDR3 region has the DNA TGTGCCAGCAGCGATCGGACAGGGGTGTCCTACGAGCAGTACTTC.

Many counts were recorded for this clonotype. This chain uses TRBV7-9 with TRBJ2-4; 14 bases align to TRBD2. Per the germline V gene, CDR1 is SEHNR and CDR2 is FQNEAQ (reference sequence). The CDR3 loop spans 19 amino acids. The V gene end was trimmed by 1 base and the J gene end by 2 bases; junction bases not matched to a gene: 7. The CDR3, as DNA: TGTGCCAGCAGCTTAGTTGTCGGGACTAGCGGGAGAACCAAAAACATTCAGTACTTC. Protein: CASSLVVGTSGRTKNIQYF.

This clonotype was seen more than once but under ten times. Sequence at one end of the junction differs from germline and may be a read error. This chain uses TRBV28 with TRBJ2-4; 14 nucleotides align to TRBD2. The CDR3 runs 16 residues. Germline lookup yields CDR1 MDHEN and CDR2 SYDVKM. CDR3 DNA: TGTGCCAGCAGCCCCAAGACTAGCGGGAGGGAGAACATTAAGTACTTC. This gives the protein CASSPKTSGRENIKYF.

This clonotype was found once. The chain combines TRBV28 with TRBJ2-7, with a possible D match to TRBD2 (6 bases). The CDR3 is 15 amino acids. Germline values: CDR1 MDHEN, CDR2 SYDVKM. Trimming stripped 6 bases from V and 4 bases from J, with 19 bases between. CDR3 coding DNA: TGTGCCAGCAGCCATACAGGCGGGGCACTGTACGAGCAGTACTTC. As protein: CASSHTGGALYEQYF.

This clonotype was picked up many times. The genes are TRBV20-1 and TRBJ1-1; D unresolved. V was trimmed by 3 bases and J by 1 base, leaving 9 bases between them. The CDR3 has 13 amino acids. Germline assignment: CDR1 DFQATT and CDR2 SNEGSKA (reference sequence). Written as DNA, the CDR3 is TGCAGTGCTAGTGTAACAGCGAACACTGAAGCTTTCTTT. Protein sequence: CSASVTANTEAFF.

This clonotype has more than one count but fewer than ten. The V and J genes are TRBV29-1 and TRBJ2-2, with 9 bases that match TRBD2. There are 14 residues in the CDR3. The germline gives CDR1 SQVTM, CDR2 ANQGSEA. Germline trimming cut 6 bases from V and 5 bases from J; bases unmatched to any gene: 7. The CDR3 loop is CSVGGRAPTGELFF. In DNA, the CDR3 is TGCAGCGTGGGCGGGAGGGCCCCGACCGGGGAGCTGTTTTTT.

This clonotype was seen repeatedly, ten times or more. CDR3 DNA: TGTGCCAGCAGCTTCAACAGGGAAACCGAGCAGTACTTC. Translated: CASSFNRETEQYF. V and J are TRBV7-8 and TRBJ2-7, with TRBD1 as a possible D gene (6 bases). The CDR3 contains 13 residues. CDR1 is SGHVS and CDR2 is FQNEAQ in the germline V gene. V was pared by 3 bases and J by 6 bases, with 12 bases between.